Listed below are T cell receptor beta chains from one sample, sequenced in a study of OX40 agonist ivuxolimab in advanced cancers. The protocol was immunoSEQ multiplex PCR, while the TCRdb copy is restricted to in-frame clones and leaves out a portion. The table shows 15,000 to 25,000 clones, with 77% occurring only once. Specimen: CD4+ or CD8+ T cells sorted from blood, collected in a trial of the OX40 agonist ivuxolimab. The receptors were gathered from an adult with an advanced solid tumor such as melanoma, head and neck, liver or kidney cancer. Each CDR3 is given with its conserved first and last residue. A D gene is named only where the DNA matches it firmly. A row's size may be missing; if present it is once, few, many or a size class.

.,TRBV4-3,TRBJ2-3,16,TRBD1,TGCGCCAGCAGCCAAGAACACGCAGGGGGCGCAGATACGCAGTATTTT,CASSQEHAGGADTQYF
.,TRBV6-5,TRBJ2-1,13,.,TGTGCCAGCAGTTACTCGATCGCCAATGAGCAGTTCTTC,CASSYSIANEQFF
.,TRBV19,TRBJ1-4,17,TRBD1,TGTGCCAGTAGACCGGGACAGGGGACTGCAACTAATGAAAAACTGTTTTTT,CASRPGQGTATNEKLFF
.,TRBV7-8,TRBJ1-5,15,TRBD1,TGTGCCAGCAGCTTTGGGCAGGGGGTCAATCAGCCCCAGCATTTT,CASSFGQGVNQPQHF
.,TRBV11-2,TRBJ1-5,17,.,TGTGCCAGCAGCTTAGTTAGGGGGGGAGTGTCAAATCAGCCCCAGCATTTT,CASSLVRGGVSNQPQHF
.,TRBV4-3,TRBJ1-2,17,TRBD1,TGCGCCAGCAGCCAAGAAATGGGACAGGGTCGTCTCTTTGGCTACACCTTC,CASSQEMGQGRLFGYTF
.,TRBV19,TRBJ1-5,16,.,TGTGCCAGTAGTATAAACTTACAGTATAGCAATCAGCCCCAGCATTTT,CASSINLQYSNQPQHF
.,TRBV4-3,TRBJ1-2,17,.,TGCGCCAGCAGCCAAGATAGAGGGCGATGGGCTGCCGCGAGCTACACCTTC,CASSQDRGRWAAASYTF
few,TRBV6-5,TRBJ2-2,13,.,TGTGCCAGCAGAGGGGGGGGAACCGGGGAGCTGTTTTTT,CASRGGGTGELFF
.,TRBV7-6,TRBJ2-2,18,TRBD1,TGTGCCAGCAGCTTAGTTCTCCCCGGGACAGGGTCGGCCGGGGAGCTGTTTTTT,CASSLVLPGTGSAGELFF
.,TRBV21-1,TRBJ2-4,17,.,.,CASSPAWAGGTKNIQYF
.,TRBV28,TRBJ1-5,15,.,TGTGCCAGCAGCCGGACTCTCGATAGCAATCAGCCCCAGCATTTT,CASSRTLDSNQPQHF
medium-sized,TRBV7-9,TRBJ2-7,16,TRBD2,TGTGCCAGCAGCTCCTCCGGGGGAGGGATAATGTACGAGCAGTACTTC,CASSSSGGGIMYEQYF
.,TRBV4-3,TRBJ2-7,15,.,TGCGCCAGCAGCCCTAGTTCAGGGGCTGAATACGAGCAGTACTTC,CASSPSSGAEYEQYF
.,TRBV4-2,TRBJ1-2,15,.,TGTGCCAGCAGCCAAGATTGGCAGATAAACTATGGCTACACCTTC,CASSQDWQINYGYTF
.,TRBV1,TRBJ2-3,19,.,TGCACCAGCAGCCAAGTGCAAGCGGGGGGGGCCGTGTTGACAGATACGCAGTATTTT,CTSSQVQAGGAVLTDTQYF
.,TRBV25-1,TRBJ1-4,16,TRBD1,TGTGCCAGCCCATATCTAGGGACAGGGATTCAGGAAAAACTGTTTTTT,CASPYLGTGIQEKLFF